The 10 T cell receptor beta chains presented below share a single source sample, sequenced in a study of radiation and T cells in renal cell carcinoma. Method: immunoSEQ multiplex PCR; TCRdb's copy keeps in-frame clones and lacks some. The data hold 70,000 to 90,000 clones, with just over 85% observed a single time. Time point described: blood 2 weeks post-SBRT. Described treatment: 15 Gy SBRT to primary tumor, nephrectomy 4 weeks later. The sample here was blood, taken from a patient whose treatment included radiotherapy and nephrectomy. Receptor source: a woman in her fifties or sixties with renal cell carcinoma.

The rearrangement uses TRBV5-1 and TRBJ2-1; 7 bases align to TRBD2. V trimming: 4 bases; J trimming: 4 bases; junction bases outside the gene matches: 8. CDR1 SGHRS and CDR2 YFSETQ come from the germline V gene. This CDR3 comprises 15 residues. The CDR3 reads CASSQISGSYNEQFF. As DNA, the CDR3 is TGCGCCAGCAGCCAAATTAGCGGGTCTTACAATGAGCAGTTCTTC.

The chain employs TRBV7-2 and TRBJ2-1; 12 bases align to TRBD2. The ends lost 3 bases at V and 9 bases at J; junction bases unmatched: 6. The CDR3 is 15 amino acids. CDR1 is SGHTA, CDR2 FQGNSA, per germline. Here the CDR3 DNA reads TGTGCCAGCAGCTTTCAGACTAGCGGGGGCCGTGAGCAGTTCTTC. The encoded protein is CASSFQTSGGREQFF.

The genes are TRBV7-2 and TRBJ1-4; TRBD1 might be the D (6 bases). Germline CDR1 and CDR2: SGHTA and FQGNSA. The V end was cut by 4 bases, the J end by 5 bases, with 14 bases between. The CDR3 sequence is 15 residues long. This CDR3 is CASSSYRAVNEKLFF. The CDR3 region has the DNA TGTGCCAGCAGCTCCTACAGGGCCGTGAATGAAAAACTGTTTTTT.

V gene TRBV7-2 combines with J gene TRBJ2-1; TRBD2 matches at 7 bases. This CDR3 comprises 17 residues. Trimming cost V 0 bases and J 4 bases; bases outside gene matches: 9. CDR1 is SGHTA, CDR2 FQGNSA, per germline. Here the CDR3 reads CASSLAADWGGYNEQFF. The CDR3 nucleotides read TGTGCCAGCAGCTTAGCTGCGGACTGGGGGGGTTACAATGAGCAGTTCTTC. The full variable domain, completed using reference TRBV7-2 and TRBJ2-1, is GAGVSQSPSNKVTEKGKDVELRCDPISGHTALYWYRQSLGQGLEFLIYFQGNSAPDKSGLPSDRFSAERTGGSVSTLTIQRTQQEDSAVYLCASSLAADWGGYNEQFFGPGTRLTVL.

The rearrangement links TRBV28 to TRBJ1-4; no clear D. V was clipped by 6 bases and J by 8 bases, with 7 bases between them. Germline V gives CDR1 MDHEN, CDR2 SYDVKM. The CDR3 loop spans 11 amino acids. The CDR3 DNA reads TGTGCCAGCAGGATGGGGGAAAAACTGTTTTTT. Amino acid sequence: CASRMGEKLFF. The whole variable domain, filled in from reference TRBV28 and TRBJ1-4, reads DVKVTQSSRYLVKRTGEKVFLECVQDMDHENMFWYRQDPGLGLRLIYFSYDVKMKEKGDIPEGYSVSREKKERFSLILESASTNQTSMYLCASRMGEKLFFGSGTQLSVL.

The chain couples TRBV18 to TRBJ2-7, with 13 bases that match TRBD2. The CDR3 spans 17 residues. V trimming: 5 bases; J trimming: 7 bases; junction bases outside the gene matches: 14. Germline CDR1 and CDR2: KGHSH and LQKENI. The CDR3 loop is CASSWTSGSLLRYEQYF. DNA of the CDR3: TGTGCCAGCTCATGGACTAGCGGGAGCTTACTCCGATATGAGCAGTACTTC.

The chain employs TRBV29-1 and TRBJ1-5; D gene ambiguous. Germline assignment: CDR1 SQVTM and CDR2 ANQGSEA. Trimming stripped 5 bases from V and 4 bases from J, with 12 bases between. The CDR3 has 13 residues. The CDR3 DNA reads TGCAGCGTTCGTGACCAAGGGAATCAGCCCCAGCATTTT. Its translation is CSVRDQGNQPQHF.

The V gene is TRBV30, the J gene TRBJ1-1; D is unclear. The V gene's germline CDR1 is GTSNPN and CDR2 SVGIG (reference sequence). Trimming pared 3 bases from V and 0 bases from J, leaving 11 bases between. This CDR3 contains 14 residues. The CDR3: CAWSRGALNTEAFF. For the CDR3, the DNA is TGTGCCTGGAGCCGGGGAGCCCTGAACACTGAAGCTTTCTTT.

The chain combines TRBV28 with TRBJ1-6; no clear D. The CDR3 length is 12 residues. V was shortened by 3 bases and J by 8 bases, with 5 bases between the two germline ends. Germline CDR1 reads MDHEN; CDR2 reads SYDVKM. CDR3 sequence: CASSFGYSPLHF. As DNA, the CDR3 is TGTGCCAGCAGTTTTGGGTATTCACCCCTCCACTTT.

J is TRBJ2-2 and V is TRBV27; 9 bases are a match to TRBD2. The germline V gene has CDR1 MNHEY and CDR2 SMNVEV (reference sequence). The J segment lost 7 bases and the V segment lost 7 bases, leaving 10 bases of the junction unmatched. The CDR3 consists of 15 residues. The CDR3 region is CASNSGRGGHGELFF. CDR3 bases: TGTGCCAGCAATAGTGGGCGGGGGGGCCACGGGGAGCTGTTTTTT.